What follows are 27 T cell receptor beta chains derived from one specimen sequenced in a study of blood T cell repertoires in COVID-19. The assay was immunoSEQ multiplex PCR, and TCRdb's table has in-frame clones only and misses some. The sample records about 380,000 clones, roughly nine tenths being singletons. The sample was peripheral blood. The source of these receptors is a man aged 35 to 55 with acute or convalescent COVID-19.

CDR3 loop: CASSSRTGRDIQYF. The CDR3 DNA follows: TGTGCCAGCAGCTCGAGGACAGGTAGAGACATTCAGTACTTC. This chain uses TRBV11-1 with TRBJ2-4; the match to TRBD1 covers 7 bases. The CDR3 consists of 14 residues. V shed 4 bases and J 8 bases; nucleotides not matched to a gene: 8. Germline V lookup: CDR1 SGHAT, CDR2 FQDESV (reference sequence).

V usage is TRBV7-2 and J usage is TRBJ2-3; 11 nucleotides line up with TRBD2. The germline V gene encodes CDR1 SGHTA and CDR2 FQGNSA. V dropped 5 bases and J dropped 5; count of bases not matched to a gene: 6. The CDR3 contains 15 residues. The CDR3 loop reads CASSGTSGGQDTQYF. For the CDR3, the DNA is TGTGCCAGCAGCGGAACTAGCGGGGGTCAAGATACGCAGTATTTT.

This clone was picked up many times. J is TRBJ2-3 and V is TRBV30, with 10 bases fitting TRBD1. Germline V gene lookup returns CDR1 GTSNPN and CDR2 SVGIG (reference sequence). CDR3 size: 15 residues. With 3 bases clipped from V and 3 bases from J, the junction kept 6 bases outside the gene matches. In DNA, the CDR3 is TGTGCCTGGAGGCCGGGACAGGGGATTACAGATACGCAGTATTTT. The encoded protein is CAWRPGQGITDTQYF.

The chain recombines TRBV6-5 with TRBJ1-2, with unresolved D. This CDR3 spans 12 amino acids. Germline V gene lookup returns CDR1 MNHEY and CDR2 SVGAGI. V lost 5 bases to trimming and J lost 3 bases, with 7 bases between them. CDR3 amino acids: CASSQTDYGYTF. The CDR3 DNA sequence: TGTGCCAGCAGTCAAACAGACTATGGCTACACCTTC.

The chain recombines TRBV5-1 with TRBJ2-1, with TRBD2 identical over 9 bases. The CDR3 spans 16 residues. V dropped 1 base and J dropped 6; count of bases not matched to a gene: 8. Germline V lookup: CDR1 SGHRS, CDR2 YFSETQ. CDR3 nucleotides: TGCGCCAGCAGCTTGAAGATCGCGGGAGGGCCCAATGAGCAGTTCTTC. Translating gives CASSLKIAGGPNEQFF.

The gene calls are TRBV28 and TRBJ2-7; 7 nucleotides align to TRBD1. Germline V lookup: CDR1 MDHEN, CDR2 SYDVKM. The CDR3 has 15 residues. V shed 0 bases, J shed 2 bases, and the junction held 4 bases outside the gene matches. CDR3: CASSLWGQRPYEQYF. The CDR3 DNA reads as TGTGCCAGCAGTTTATGGGGACAGAGACCCTACGAGCAGTACTTC.

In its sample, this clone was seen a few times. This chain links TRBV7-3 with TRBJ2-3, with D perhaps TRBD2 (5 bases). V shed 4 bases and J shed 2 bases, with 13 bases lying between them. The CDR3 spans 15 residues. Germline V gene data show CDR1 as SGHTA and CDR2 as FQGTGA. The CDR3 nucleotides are TGTGCCAGCAGCTCAGGACTCTTATCCACAGATACGCAGTATTTT. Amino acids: CASSSGLLSTDTQYF.

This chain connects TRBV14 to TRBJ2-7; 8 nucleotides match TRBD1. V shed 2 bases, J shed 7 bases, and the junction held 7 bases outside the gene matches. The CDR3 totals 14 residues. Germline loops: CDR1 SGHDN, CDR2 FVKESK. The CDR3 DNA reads TGTGCCAGCAGCCAATTTGGACAGGGCCGGGAGCAGTACTTC. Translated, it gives CASSQFGQGREQYF.

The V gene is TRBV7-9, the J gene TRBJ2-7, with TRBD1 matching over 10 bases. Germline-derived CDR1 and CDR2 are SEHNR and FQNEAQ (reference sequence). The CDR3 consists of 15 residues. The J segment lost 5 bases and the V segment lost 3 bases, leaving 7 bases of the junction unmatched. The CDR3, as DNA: TGTGCCAGCAGCTTTCCGGGACAGGGGATCAACGAGCAGTACTTC. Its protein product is CASSFPGQGINEQYF.

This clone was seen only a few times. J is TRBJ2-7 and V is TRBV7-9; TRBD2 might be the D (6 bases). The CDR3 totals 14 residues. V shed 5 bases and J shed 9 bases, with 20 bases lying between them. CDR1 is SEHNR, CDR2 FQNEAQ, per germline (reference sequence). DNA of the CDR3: TGTGCCAGCAGCCCCGAGCTATATCTTAGCGGGCAGTACTTC. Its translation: CASSPELYLSGQYF. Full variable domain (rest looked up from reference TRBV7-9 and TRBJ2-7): DTGVSQNPRHKITKRGQNVTFRCDPISEHNRLYWYRQTLGQGPEFLTYFQNEAQLEKSRLLSDRFSAERPKGSFSTLEIQRTEQGDSAMYLCASSPELYLSGQYFGPGTRLTVT.

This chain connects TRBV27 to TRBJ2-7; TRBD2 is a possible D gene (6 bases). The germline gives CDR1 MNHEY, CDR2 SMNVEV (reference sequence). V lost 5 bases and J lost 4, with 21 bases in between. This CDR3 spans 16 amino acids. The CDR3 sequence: CASSPIPSGVAYEQYF. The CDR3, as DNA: TGTGCCAGCAGTCCGATACCCTCGGGGGTAGCGTACGAGCAGTACTTC.

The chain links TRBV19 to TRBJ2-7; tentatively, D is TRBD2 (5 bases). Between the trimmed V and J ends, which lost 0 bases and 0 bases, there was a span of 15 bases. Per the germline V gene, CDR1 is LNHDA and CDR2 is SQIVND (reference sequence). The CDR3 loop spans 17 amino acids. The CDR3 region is CASSIDLRGGLSYEQYF. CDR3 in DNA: TGTGCCAGTAGTATAGATCTTCGCGGCGGACTCTCCTACGAGCAGTACTTC.

The CDR3 DNA reads TGTGCCAGTACAAGGGGGCCATTTGAAAAACTGTTTTTT. This sequence encodes CASTRGPFEKLFF. The chain is built from TRBV19 and TRBJ1-4; 7 bases agree with TRBD1. In germline, CDR1 is LNHDA, CDR2 SQIVND (reference sequence). CDR3 length: 13 amino acids. V was clipped by 7 bases and J by 7 bases; unmatched bases: 6.

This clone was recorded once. CDR3 nucleotides: TGTGCCAGCAGCTACGGGACTACAACCTACGAGCAGTACTTC. Encoded protein: CASSYGTTTYEQYF. The J gene is TRBJ2-7, the V gene TRBV7-8; TRBD2 matches at 7 bases. The CDR3 runs 14 residues. V was clipped by 4 bases and J by 2 bases; unmatched bases: 5. Per the germline V gene, CDR1 is SGHVS and CDR2 is FQNEAQ.

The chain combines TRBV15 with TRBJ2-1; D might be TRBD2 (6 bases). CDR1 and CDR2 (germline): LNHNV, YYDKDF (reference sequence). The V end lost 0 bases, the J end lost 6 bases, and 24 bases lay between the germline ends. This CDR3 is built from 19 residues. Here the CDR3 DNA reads TGTGCCACCAGCAGAGATAGCGCCCTACAAGGAGGGTTGGTCAATGAGCAGTTCTTC. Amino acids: CATSRDSALQGGLVNEQFF.

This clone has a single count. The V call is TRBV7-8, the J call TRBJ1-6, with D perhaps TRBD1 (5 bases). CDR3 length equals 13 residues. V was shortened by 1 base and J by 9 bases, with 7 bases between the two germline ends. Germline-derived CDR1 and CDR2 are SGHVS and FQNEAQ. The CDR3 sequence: CASSLVDISPLHF. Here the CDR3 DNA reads TGTGCCAGCAGCTTAGTGGACATTTCACCCCTCCACTTT.

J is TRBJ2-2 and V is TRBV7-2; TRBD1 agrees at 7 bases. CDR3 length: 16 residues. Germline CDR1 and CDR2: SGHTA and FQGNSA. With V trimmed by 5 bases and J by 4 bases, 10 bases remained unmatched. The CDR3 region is CASSTLPPGGTGELFF. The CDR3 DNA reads TGTGCCAGCAGCACCCTACCCCCAGGGGGCACCGGGGAGCTGTTTTTT.

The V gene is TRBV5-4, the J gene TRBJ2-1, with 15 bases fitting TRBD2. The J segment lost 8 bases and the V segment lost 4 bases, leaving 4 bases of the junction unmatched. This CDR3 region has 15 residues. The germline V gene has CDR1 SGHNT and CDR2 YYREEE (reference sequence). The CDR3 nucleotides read TGTGCCAGCAGCCGGACTAGCGGGGGGGCGGATGAGCAGTTCTTC. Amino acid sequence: CASSRTSGGADEQFF.

As DNA, the CDR3 is TGTGCCAGCAGCCAGGGCAACATGGGCCTATATGGCTACACCTTC. Translated, it gives CASSQGNMGLYGYTF. V gene TRBV3-1 (or the pseudogene TRBV3-2) combines with J gene TRBJ1-2, with D uncertain. The V gene lost 3 bases and the J gene lost 5 bases, with 16 bases spanning the gap. Germline CDR1 is LGHDT and CDR2 is YNNKEL (reference sequence). This CDR3 contains 15 residues.

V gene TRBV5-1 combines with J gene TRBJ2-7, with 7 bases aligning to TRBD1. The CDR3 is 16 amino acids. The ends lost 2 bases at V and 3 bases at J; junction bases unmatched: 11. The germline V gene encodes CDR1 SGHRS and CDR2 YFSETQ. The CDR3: CASSFGDRDSIYEQYF. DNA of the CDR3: TGCGCCAGCAGCTTTGGAGACAGGGATAGCATCTACGAGCAGTACTTC. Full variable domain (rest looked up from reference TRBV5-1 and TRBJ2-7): KAGVTQTPRYLIKTRGQQVTLSCSPISGHRSVSWYQQTPGQGLQFLFEYFSETQRNKGNFPGRFSGRQFSNSRSEMNVSTLELGDSALYLCASSFGDRDSIYEQYFGPGTRLTVT.

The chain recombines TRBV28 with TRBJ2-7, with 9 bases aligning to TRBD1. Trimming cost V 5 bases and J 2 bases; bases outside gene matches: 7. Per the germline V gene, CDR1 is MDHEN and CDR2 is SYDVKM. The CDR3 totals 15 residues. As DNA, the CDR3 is TGTGCCAGCAGTGACCGGGACAGGGCACCCTACGAGCAGTACTTC. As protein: CASSDRDRAPYEQYF.

CDR3 in DNA: TGTGCCAGCAGCTTGGGGGGACAGCTAGCATCTTTAGCTTTCTTT. Translated: CASSLGGQLASLAFF. The V call is TRBV7-6, the J call TRBJ1-1, with 7 nucleotides matching TRBD1. This CDR3 is 15 amino acids long. Per germline, CDR1 SGHVS and CDR2 FNYEAQ. V lost 3 bases and J lost 10; bases outside the gene matches: 14.

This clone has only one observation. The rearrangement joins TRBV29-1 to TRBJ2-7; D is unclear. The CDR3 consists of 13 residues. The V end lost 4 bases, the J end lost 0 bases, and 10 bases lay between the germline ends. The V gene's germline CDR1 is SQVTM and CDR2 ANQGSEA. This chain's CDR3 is CSVGIGDSYEQYF. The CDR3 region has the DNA TGCAGCGTTGGGATTGGAGACTCCTACGAGCAGTACTTC.

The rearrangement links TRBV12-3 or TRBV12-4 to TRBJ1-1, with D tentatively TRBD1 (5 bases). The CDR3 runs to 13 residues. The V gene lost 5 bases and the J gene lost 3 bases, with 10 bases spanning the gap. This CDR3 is CASSLRVDTEAFF. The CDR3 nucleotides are TGTGCCAGCAGTCTCAGGGTTGACACTGAAGCTTTCTTT.

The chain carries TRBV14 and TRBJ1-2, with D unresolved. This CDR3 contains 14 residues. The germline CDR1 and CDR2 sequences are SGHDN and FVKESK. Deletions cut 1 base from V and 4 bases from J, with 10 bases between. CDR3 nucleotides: TGTGCCAGCAGCCAAGCTGACGGGAGCTATGGCTACACCTTC. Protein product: CASSQADGSYGYTF.

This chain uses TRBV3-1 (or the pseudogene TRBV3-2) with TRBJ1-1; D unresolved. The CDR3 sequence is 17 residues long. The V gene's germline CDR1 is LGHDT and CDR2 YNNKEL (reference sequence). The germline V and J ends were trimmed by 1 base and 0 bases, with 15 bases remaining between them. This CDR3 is CASSQGTLREMNTEAFF. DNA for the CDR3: TGTGCCAGCAGCCAAGGAACCCTGAGAGAAATGAACACTGAAGCTTTCTTT.

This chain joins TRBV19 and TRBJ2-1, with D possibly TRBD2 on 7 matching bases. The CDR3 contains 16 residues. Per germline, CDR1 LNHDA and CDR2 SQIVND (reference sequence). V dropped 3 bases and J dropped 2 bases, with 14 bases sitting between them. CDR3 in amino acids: CASSMMRGGAYNEQFF. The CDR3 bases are TGTGCCAGTAGTATGATGAGGGGGGGAGCCTACAATGAGCAGTTCTTC. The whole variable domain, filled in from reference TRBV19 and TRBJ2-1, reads DGGITQSPKYLFRKEGQNVTLSCEQNLNHDAMYWYRQDPGQGLRLIYYSQIVNDFQKGDIAEGYSVSREKKESFPLTVTSAQKNPTAFYLCASSMMRGGAYNEQFFGPGTRLTVL.